The 23 T cell receptor beta chains reported below all come from one sample, sequenced in a study of blood T cell repertoires in COVID-19. This table comes from immunoSEQ multiplex PCR, and its TCRdb copy is limited to in-frame clones, with some not included. The sample records approximately 200,000 clones, 85% being singletons. Sequencing input: PBMCs or T cells enriched from blood (not recorded which). The source is a man in his forties who had recovered from COVID-19.

The chain recombines TRBV28 with TRBJ2-7, with D possibly being TRBD1 (6 bases). Trimming cost V 7 bases and J 2 bases, with 15 bases left between them. The germline V gene has CDR1 MDHEN and CDR2 SYDVKM. The CDR3 has 14 residues. CDR3 sequence (DNA): TGTGCCAGCACCGCAGCGGACAGAGCCTACGAGCAGTACTTC. Protein: CASTAADRAYEQYF.

The chain recombines TRBV5-5 with TRBJ2-7, with TRBD1 matching 8 bases. The CDR3 consists of 15 residues. The V gene end was trimmed by 3 bases and the J gene end by 2 bases; junction bases not matched to a gene: 7. Germline CDR1 and CDR2: SGHKS and YYEKEE (reference sequence). Here the CDR3 reads CASSSEPGQAYEQYF. The CDR3 bases are TGTGCCAGCAGCTCAGAGCCGGGACAGGCCTACGAGCAGTACTTC.

The chain links TRBV11-3 to TRBJ2-7; D is perhaps TRBD2 (6 bases). The CDR3 contains 15 residues. Germline assignment: CDR1 SGHNT and CDR2 YENEEA. Deletions cut 0 bases from V and 1 base from J, with 10 bases between. This CDR3 is CASSLEPGLSYEQYF. CDR3 coding DNA: TGTGCCAGCAGCTTAGAGCCGGGACTGTCCTACGAGCAGTACTTC.

Only a few counts were recorded for this clone. This chain links TRBV28 with TRBJ1-1; a weak D match, TRBD1 (6 bases). This CDR3 is built from 16 residues. V was trimmed by 3 bases and J by 7 bases, leaving 21 bases between them. CDR1 is MDHEN, CDR2 SYDVKM, per germline. CDR3 amino acids: CASSFPIRGGHGEAFF. CDR3 bases: TGTGCCAGCAGTTTCCCCATTCGGGGGGGGCATGGTGAAGCTTTCTTT.

The chain uses TRBV20-1 and TRBJ1-3; D uncertain. Germline CDR1 and CDR2: DFQATT and SNEGSKA (reference sequence). The CDR3 runs to 16 residues. Deletions cut 3 bases from V and 0 bases from J, with 15 bases between. This chain's CDR3 is CSASKLGSYSGNTIYF. The CDR3 DNA sequence: TGCAGTGCTAGTAAGCTGGGCAGCTACTCTGGAAACACCATATATTTT.

This clone was counted a few times. The rearrangement uses TRBV29-1 and TRBJ1-2; 9 bases match TRBD1. Germline V gives CDR1 SQVTM, CDR2 ANQGSEA. The ends lost 2 bases at V and 1 base at J; junction bases unmatched: 5. The CDR3 totals 15 residues. CDR3 sequence reads: CSVEWTGEDNYGYTF. In DNA form, the CDR3 reads TGCAGCGTTGAATGGACAGGGGAAGATAACTATGGCTACACCTTC.

The V and J genes are TRBV7-9 and TRBJ2-5; TRBD1 matches 8 bases. This CDR3 is 17 amino acids long. Trimming removed 7 bases from V and 5 bases from J; junction bases left unmatched: 18. CDR1 and CDR2 (germline): SEHNR, FQNEAQ (reference sequence). The DNA of the CDR3 is TGTGCCAGCAACCAACCCCGGACAGGGAAGATCGGGGAGACCCAGTACTTC. Translated: CASNQPRTGKIGETQYF.

This clone was detected only once. This chain joins TRBV7-3 and TRBJ2-3; D might be TRBD1 (5 bases). The CDR3 is 15 amino acids. Germline CDR1 is SGHTA and CDR2 is FQGTGA. V lost 4 bases and J 3 bases, leaving 14 bases between the germline ends. This CDR3 is CASSSKGSGTDTQYF. DNA of the CDR3: TGTGCCAGCAGCTCAAAGGGCTCAGGGACAGATACGCAGTATTTT.

The chain couples TRBV19 to TRBJ1-1; D call uncertain. V was trimmed by 5 bases and J by 4 bases, leaving 17 bases between them. Germline loops: CDR1 LNHDA, CDR2 SQIVND (reference sequence). The CDR3 spans 15 residues. The CDR3 loop is CASSFLAALGTEAFF. Written as DNA, the CDR3 is TGTGCCAGTAGTTTTTTAGCAGCTCTCGGCACTGAAGCTTTCTTT.

This rearrangement joins TRBV6-2 or TRBV6-3 to TRBJ2-1; possible D gene TRBD2, 8 bases. CDR1 is MNHEY and CDR2 is SVGEGT in the germline V gene. This CDR3 region has 14 residues. V dropped 3 bases and J dropped 8 bases, with 14 bases sitting between them. CDR3 residues: CASSYTGGGHEQFF. In DNA, the CDR3 is TGTGCCAGCAGTTATACGGGAGGGGGCCATGAGCAGTTCTTC.

This chain uses TRBV27 with TRBJ2-5; D ambiguous. There are 12 residues in the CDR3. V lost 7 bases and J lost 4, with 10 bases in between. Germline V gives CDR1 MNHEY, CDR2 SMNVEV (reference sequence). Written as DNA, the CDR3 is TGTGCCAGCACCCCCAGAAGAGAGACCCAGTACTTC. Protein sequence: CASTPRRETQYF.

This clone has just one count. The chain joins TRBV19 to TRBJ1-3; D remains ambiguous. Germline CDR1 LNHDA, CDR2 SQIVND (reference sequence). The CDR3 is 16 residues long. Trimming stripped 2 bases from V and 0 bases from J, with 11 bases between. CDR3 sequence reads: CASSIPLRSSGNTIYF. Here the CDR3 DNA reads TGTGCCAGTAGTATACCTTTACGGAGCTCTGGAAACACCATATATTTT.

This chain uses TRBV28 with TRBJ2-1; TRBD2 aligns across 9 bases. The CDR3 spans 11 residues. The germline V gene has CDR1 MDHEN and CDR2 SYDVKM. V lost 4 bases, J lost 14 bases, and 3 bases stayed unmatched. CDR3: CASSSSGMEFF. DNA for the CDR3: TGTGCCAGCAGTTCTAGCGGGATGGAGTTCTTC. Using reference TRBV28 and TRBJ2-1 for the parts outside the CDR3, the full variable domain is DVKVTQSSRYLVKRTGEKVFLECVQDMDHENMFWYRQDPGLGLRLIYFSYDVKMKEKGDIPEGYSVSREKKERFSLILESASTNQTSMYLCASSSSGMEFFGPGTRLTVL.

The chain has TRBV5-6 and TRBJ1-6; D unclear. The CDR3 is 12 residues long. The V gene's germline CDR1 is SGHDT and CDR2 YYEEEE. V was trimmed by 3 bases and J by 6 bases, leaving 4 bases between them. The CDR3 DNA reads as TGTGCCAGCAGCTCTCCTAATTCACCCCTCCACTTT. Amino acids: CASSSPNSPLHF.

This clone turned up a few times. The V call is TRBV6-5, the J call TRBJ1-5, with D maybe TRBD1 (5 bases). Trimming stripped 6 bases from V and 6 bases from J, with 18 bases between. The CDR3 totals 15 residues. Germline loops: CDR1 MNHEY, CDR2 SVGAGI. The CDR3 sequence: CASRSGRGIGQPQHF. In nucleotides, the CDR3 is TGTGCCAGCAGGTCGGGCCGGGGGATAGGTCAGCCCCAGCATTTT.

The rearrangement uses TRBV5-5 and TRBJ1-5; D is unresolved. Trimming took off 2 bases at V and 5 bases at J, with 8 bases between the two ends. CDR3 length: 13 amino acids. Looked up from germline, CDR1 is SGHKS and CDR2 is YYEKEE (reference sequence). In DNA, the CDR3 is TGTGCCAGCAGCTTTGAGTCTTATCAGCCCCAGCATTTT. Translated, it gives CASSFESYQPQHF. Complete variable domain (other parts from reference TRBV5-5 and TRBJ1-5): DAGVTQSPTHLIKTRGQQVTLRCSPISGHKSVSWYQQVLGQGPQFIFQYYEKEERGRGNFPDRFSARQFPNYSSELNVNALLLGDSALYLCASSFESYQPQHFGDGTRLSIL.

The J gene is TRBJ1-6, the V gene TRBV19; D gene unclear. Germline V gene data show CDR1 as LNHDA and CDR2 as SQIVND (reference sequence). The CDR3 totals 15 residues. Trimming removed 6 bases from V and 7 bases from J, with 16 bases in between. The CDR3 loop is CASRSGRGLNSPLHF. The DNA for the CDR3 is TGTGCCAGTAGGAGTGGCCGAGGATTAAATTCACCCCTCCACTTT.

This chain joins TRBV11-2 and TRBJ2-7; TRBD2 is a possible D gene (5 bases). The CDR3 consists of 14 residues. The germline V and J ends were trimmed by 1 base and 6 bases, with 13 bases remaining between them. Germline CDR1 SGHAT, CDR2 FQNNGV. The CDR3 protein is CASSLGSTSSEQYF. The CDR3 DNA is TGTGCCAGCAGCTTAGGGAGTACTAGTAGCGAGCAGTACTTC.

The chain employs TRBV27 and TRBJ1-2; no definite D call. V was shortened by 2 bases and J by 3 bases, with 10 bases between the two germline ends. This CDR3 region has 14 residues. CDR1 is MNHEY, CDR2 SMNVEV, per germline (reference sequence). CDR3 sequence (DNA): TGTGCCAGCAGTTTACTGGCCAGCGACTATGGCTACACCTTC. Translated, it gives CASSLLASDYGYTF.

The chain carries TRBV7-3 and TRBJ2-5; 9 bases fit TRBD2. The germline CDR1 and CDR2 sequences are SGHTA and FQGTGA. V trimming: 4 bases; J trimming: 13 bases; junction bases outside the gene matches: 16. CDR3 length: 15 residues. The DNA of the CDR3 is TGTGCCAGCAGCTCGAGGTACGGGACTAGCTTGGCGCCGTACTTC. It specifies CASSSRYGTSLAPYF.

The chain employs TRBV9 and TRBJ2-7; 15 bases align to TRBD2. V trimming: 3 bases; J trimming: 4 bases; junction bases outside the gene matches: 5. The germline gives CDR1 SGDLS, CDR2 YYNGEE. CDR3 length equals 16 residues. The CDR3 loop is CASSAGLAGGKYEQYF. The CDR3 bases are TGTGCCAGCAGCGCCGGACTAGCGGGAGGGAAATACGAGCAGTACTTC.

CDR3 in DNA: TGTGCCAGCAGCGCAAGGACAGGGGGTTCACCCCTCCACTTT. Its translation: CASSARTGGSPLHF. The gene calls are TRBV9 and TRBJ1-6; 10 bases map to TRBD1. Germline V lookup: CDR1 SGDLS, CDR2 YYNGEE. This CDR3 contains 14 residues. Losses at the gene ends were 3 bases for V and 9 bases for J; bases not matched to a gene: 3.

The chain is built from TRBV28 and TRBJ1-5, with D hard to call. The CDR3 is 13 amino acids. V was cut by 7 bases and J by 2 bases, with 9 bases left in between. CDR1 is MDHEN, CDR2 SYDVKM, per germline. CDR3 nucleotide sequence: TGTGCCAGCACGCGAAGTGGCAATCAGCCCCAGCATTTT. This codes for CASTRSGNQPQHF.